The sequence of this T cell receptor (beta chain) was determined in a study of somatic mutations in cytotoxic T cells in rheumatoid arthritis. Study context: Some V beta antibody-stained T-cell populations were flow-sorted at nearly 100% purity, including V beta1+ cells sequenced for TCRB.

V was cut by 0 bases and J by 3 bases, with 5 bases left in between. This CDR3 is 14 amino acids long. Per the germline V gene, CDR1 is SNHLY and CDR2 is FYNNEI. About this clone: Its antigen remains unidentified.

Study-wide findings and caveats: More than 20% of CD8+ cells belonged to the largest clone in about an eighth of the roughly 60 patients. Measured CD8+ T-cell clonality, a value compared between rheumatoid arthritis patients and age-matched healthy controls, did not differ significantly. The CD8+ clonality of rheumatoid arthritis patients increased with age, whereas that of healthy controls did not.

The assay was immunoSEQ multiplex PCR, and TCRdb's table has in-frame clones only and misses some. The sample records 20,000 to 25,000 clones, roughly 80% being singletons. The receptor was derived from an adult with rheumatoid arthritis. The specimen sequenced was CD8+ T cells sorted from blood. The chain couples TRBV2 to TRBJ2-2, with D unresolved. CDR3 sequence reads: CASSEAVHTGELFF. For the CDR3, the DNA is TGTGCCAGCAGTGAAGCGGTTCACACCGGGGAGCTGTTTTTT.